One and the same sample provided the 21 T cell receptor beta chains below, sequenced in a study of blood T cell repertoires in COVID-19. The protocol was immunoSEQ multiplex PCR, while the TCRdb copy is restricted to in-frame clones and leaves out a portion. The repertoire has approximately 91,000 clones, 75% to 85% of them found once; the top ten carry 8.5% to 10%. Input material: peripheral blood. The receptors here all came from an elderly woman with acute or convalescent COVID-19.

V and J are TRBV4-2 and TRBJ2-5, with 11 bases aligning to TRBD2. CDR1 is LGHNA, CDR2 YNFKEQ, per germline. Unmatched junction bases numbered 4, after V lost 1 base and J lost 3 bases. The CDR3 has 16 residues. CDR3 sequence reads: CASSQGGSGREETQYF. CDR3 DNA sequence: TGTGCCAGCAGCCAAGGGGGTAGCGGGAGGGAAGAGACCCAGTACTTC.

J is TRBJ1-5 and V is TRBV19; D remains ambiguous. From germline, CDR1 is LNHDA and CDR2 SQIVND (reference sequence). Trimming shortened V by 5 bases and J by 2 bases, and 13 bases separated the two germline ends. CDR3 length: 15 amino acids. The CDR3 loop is CASSPFGQGNQPQHF. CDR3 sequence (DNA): TGTGCCAGTAGTCCCTTTGGGCAGGGCAATCAGCCCCAGCATTTT.

Here the CDR3 DNA reads TGTGCCAGCAGTGGGGGACAGGATTATGGCTACACCTTC. Translated: CASSGGQDYGYTF. V usage is TRBV28 and J usage is TRBJ1-2; 8 bases line up with TRBD1. The CDR3 extends over 13 amino acids. The J segment lost 5 bases and the V segment lost 5 bases, leaving 4 bases of the junction unmatched. CDR1 is MDHEN, CDR2 SYDVKM, per germline.

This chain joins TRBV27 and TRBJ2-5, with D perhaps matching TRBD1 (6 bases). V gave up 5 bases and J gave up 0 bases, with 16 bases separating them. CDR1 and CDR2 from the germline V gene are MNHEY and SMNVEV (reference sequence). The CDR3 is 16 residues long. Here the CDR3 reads CASSQNHRDNQETQYF. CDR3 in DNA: TGTGCCAGCAGTCAAAATCACCGGGACAACCAAGAGACCCAGTACTTC.

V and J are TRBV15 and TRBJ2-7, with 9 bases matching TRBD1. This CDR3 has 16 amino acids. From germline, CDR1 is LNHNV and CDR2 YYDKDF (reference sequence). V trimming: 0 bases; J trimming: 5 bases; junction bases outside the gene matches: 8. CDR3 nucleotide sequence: TGTGCCACCAGCAGAGATCCGACAGGGGGGTTCAACGAGCAGTACTTC. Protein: CATSRDPTGGFNEQYF.

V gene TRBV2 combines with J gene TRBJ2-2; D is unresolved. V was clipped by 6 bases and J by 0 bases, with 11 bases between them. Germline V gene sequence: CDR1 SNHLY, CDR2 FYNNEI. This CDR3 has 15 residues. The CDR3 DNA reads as TGTGCCAGCAGAGACCGGGTTTCGAACACCGGGGAGCTGTTTTTT. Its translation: CASRDRVSNTGELFF.

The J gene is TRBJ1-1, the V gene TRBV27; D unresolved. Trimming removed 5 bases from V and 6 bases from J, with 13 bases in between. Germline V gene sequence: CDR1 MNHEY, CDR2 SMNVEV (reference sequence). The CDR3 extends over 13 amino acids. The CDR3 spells CASSPRVGAEAFF. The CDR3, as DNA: TGTGCCAGCAGTCCACGAGTAGGAGCTGAAGCTTTCTTT.

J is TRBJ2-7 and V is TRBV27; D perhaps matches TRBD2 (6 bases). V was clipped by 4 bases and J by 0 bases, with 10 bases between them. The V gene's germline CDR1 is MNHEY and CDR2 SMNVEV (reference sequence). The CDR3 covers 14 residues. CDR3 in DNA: TGTGCCAGCAGTTCTGCCGGGGGCTCCTACGAGCAGTACTTC. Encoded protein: CASSSAGGSYEQYF.

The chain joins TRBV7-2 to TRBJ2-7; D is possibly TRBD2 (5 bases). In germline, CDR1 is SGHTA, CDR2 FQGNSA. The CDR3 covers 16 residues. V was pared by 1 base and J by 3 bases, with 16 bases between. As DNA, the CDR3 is TGTGCCAGCAGCTTAGAGGTAGCGCCCAGATACTACGAGCAGTACTTC. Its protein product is CASSLEVAPRYYEQYF.

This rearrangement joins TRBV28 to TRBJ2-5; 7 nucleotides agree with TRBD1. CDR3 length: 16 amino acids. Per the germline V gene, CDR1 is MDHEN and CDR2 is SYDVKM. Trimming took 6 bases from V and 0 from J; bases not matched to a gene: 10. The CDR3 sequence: CASSHSPTGDQETQYF. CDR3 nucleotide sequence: TGTGCCAGCAGCCATAGCCCCACAGGGGACCAAGAGACCCAGTACTTC.

CDR3 bases: TGTGCCAGCGGCAACAGGCGGGAGGGTGGCTACACCTTC. This translates into CASGNRREGGYTF. The chain is built from TRBV9 and TRBJ1-2, with D perhaps matching TRBD1 (5 bases). The CDR3 has 13 amino acids. Germline V gene sequence: CDR1 SGDLS, CDR2 YYNGEE. V was pared by 7 bases and J by 7 bases, with 17 bases between.

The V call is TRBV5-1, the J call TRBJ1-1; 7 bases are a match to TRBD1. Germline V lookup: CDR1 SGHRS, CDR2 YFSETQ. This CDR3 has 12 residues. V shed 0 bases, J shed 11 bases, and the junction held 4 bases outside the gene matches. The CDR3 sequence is CASSLVQGVAFF. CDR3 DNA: TGCGCCAGCAGCTTGGTTCAGGGGGTGGCTTTCTTT.

The chain's CDR3 is CASSENSNEQFF. The CDR3 nucleotides read TGTGCCAGCAGTGAGAATAGCAATGAGCAGTTCTTC. The chain joins TRBV6-4 to TRBJ2-1, with unresolved D. CDR1 is MRHNA, CDR2 SNTAGT, per germline. V was trimmed by 3 bases and J by 6 bases, leaving 6 bases between them. The CDR3 spans 12 residues.

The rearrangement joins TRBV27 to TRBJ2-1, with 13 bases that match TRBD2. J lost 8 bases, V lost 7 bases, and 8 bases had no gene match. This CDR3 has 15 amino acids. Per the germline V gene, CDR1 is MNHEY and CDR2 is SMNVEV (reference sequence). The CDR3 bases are TGTGCCAGCAACCGACTAGCGGGAGGTGGAGATGAGCAGTTCTTC. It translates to CASNRLAGGGDEQFF.

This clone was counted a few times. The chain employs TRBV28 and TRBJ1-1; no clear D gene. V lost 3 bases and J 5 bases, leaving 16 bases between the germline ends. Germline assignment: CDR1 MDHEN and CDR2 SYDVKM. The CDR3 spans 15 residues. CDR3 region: CASSLWVGGGTEAFF. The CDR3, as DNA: TGTGCCAGCAGTTTGTGGGTGGGCGGAGGAACTGAAGCTTTCTTT.

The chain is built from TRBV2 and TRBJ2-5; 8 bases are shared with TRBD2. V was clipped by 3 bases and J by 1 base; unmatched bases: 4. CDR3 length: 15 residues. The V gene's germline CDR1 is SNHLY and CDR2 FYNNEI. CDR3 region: CASSDGGGFQETQYF. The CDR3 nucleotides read TGTGCCAGCAGTGACGGGGGGGGCTTCCAAGAGACCCAGTACTTC. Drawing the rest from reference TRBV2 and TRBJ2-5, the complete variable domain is EPEVTQTPSHQVTQMGQEVILRCVPISNHLYFYWYRQILGQKVEFLVSFYNNEISEKSEIFDDQFSVERPDGSNFTLKIRSTKLEDSAMYFCASSDGGGFQETQYFGPGTRLLVL.

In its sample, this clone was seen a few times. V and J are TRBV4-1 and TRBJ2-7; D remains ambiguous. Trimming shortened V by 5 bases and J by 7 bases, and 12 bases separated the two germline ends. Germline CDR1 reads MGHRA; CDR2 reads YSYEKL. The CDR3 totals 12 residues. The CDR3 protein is CASSNPPREQYF. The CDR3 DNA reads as TGCGCCAGCAGCAATCCCCCCCGGGAGCAGTACTTC.

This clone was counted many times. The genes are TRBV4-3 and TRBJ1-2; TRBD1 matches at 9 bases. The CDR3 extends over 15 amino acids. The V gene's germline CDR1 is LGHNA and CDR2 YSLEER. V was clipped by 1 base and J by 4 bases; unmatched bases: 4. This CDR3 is CASSQVGTGSYGYTF. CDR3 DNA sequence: TGCGCCAGCAGCCAAGTGGGGACAGGGAGCTATGGCTACACCTTC.

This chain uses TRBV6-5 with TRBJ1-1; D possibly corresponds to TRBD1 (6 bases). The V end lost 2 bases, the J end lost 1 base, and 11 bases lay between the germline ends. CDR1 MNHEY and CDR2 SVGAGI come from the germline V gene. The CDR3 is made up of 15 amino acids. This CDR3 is CASSYTGQGNTEAFF. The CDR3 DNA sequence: TGTGCCAGCAGTTACACAGGGCAGGGGAACACTGAAGCTTTCTTT.

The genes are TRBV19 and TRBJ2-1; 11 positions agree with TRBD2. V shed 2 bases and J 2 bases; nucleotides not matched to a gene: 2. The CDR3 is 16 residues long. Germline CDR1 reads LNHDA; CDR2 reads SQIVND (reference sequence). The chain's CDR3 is CASSIILAGAYNEQFF. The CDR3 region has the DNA TGTGCCAGTAGTATAATACTAGCGGGGGCCTACAATGAGCAGTTCTTC.

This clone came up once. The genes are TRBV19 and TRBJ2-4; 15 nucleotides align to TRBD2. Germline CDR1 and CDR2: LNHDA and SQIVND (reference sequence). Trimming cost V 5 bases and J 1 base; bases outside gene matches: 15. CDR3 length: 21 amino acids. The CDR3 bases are TGTGCCAGTAGTCCAGCTGGACTAGCGGGAGGGGTTATCTGGGCCAAAAACATTCAGTACTTC. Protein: CASSPAGLAGGVIWAKNIQYF.